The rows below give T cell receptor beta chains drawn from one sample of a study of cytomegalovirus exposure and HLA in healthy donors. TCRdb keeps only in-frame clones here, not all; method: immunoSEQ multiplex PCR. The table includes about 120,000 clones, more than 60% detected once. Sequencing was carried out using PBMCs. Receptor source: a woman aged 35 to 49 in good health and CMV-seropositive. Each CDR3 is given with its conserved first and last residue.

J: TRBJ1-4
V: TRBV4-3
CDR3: CASSQDRGEAGKLFF

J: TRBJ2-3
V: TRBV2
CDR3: CASSVRSGGRYTQYF

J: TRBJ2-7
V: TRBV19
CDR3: CASSVYSGKGGEQYF

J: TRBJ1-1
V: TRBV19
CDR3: CASSTTGRRGHDTEAFF

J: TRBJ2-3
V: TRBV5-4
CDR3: CASRRLLAATDTQYF

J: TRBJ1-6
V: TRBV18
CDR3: CASSPGTGDSPLHF

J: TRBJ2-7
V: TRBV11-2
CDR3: CASSPSGSYEQYF

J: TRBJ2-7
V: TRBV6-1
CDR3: CASSETGTGVPYEQYF

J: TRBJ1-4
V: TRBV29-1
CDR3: CSVQLRTGGGEKLFF

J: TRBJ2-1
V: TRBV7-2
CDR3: CASSPPRGSGRAGEQFF

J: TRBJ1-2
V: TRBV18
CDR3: CASSRDRTNYGYTF

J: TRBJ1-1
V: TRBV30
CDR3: CAWSVLYAGSFF

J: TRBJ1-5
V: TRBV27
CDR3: CASSSQDRFNQPQHF

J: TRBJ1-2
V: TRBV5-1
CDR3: CASSWDRGGYGYTF

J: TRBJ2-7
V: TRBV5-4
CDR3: CASPLGRETYEQYF

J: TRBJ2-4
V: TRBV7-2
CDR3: CASSLSLEDGRKYF

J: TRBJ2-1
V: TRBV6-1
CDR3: CASSELAGGPNEQFF

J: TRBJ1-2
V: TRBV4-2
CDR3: CASSQGGAEDKEAGYTF

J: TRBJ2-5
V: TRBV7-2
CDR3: CASSSSTSGRGKTQYF

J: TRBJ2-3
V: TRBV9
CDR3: CASSATGTPWDTQYF

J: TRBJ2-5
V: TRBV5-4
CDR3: CASRLDRVGETQYF

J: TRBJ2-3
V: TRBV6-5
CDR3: CASGVPARGDTQYF

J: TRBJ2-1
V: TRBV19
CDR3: CASSIRAGVSNEQFF

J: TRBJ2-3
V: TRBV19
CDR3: CASSRTSGVNTDTQYF

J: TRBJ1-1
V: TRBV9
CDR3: CASSVEISGSATEAFF

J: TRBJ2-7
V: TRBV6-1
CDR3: CASSDNLAGYEQYF

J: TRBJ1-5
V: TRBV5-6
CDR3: CASSLLGTGGNQPQHF

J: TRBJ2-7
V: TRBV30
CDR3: CAWGVFYEQYF

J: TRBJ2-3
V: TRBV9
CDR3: CASSVAAYSTDTQYF

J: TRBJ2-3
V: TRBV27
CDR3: CASSLSRGGDTQYF

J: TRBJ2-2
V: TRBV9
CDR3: CASSAIGGPGELFF

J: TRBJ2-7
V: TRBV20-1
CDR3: CSARVVQEQYF

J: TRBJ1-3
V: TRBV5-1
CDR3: CATTEPGGNTIYF

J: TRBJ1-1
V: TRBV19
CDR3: CASSPWTGGENTEAFF

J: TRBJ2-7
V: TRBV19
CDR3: CASSISGREAYEQYF

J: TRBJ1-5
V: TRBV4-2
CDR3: CASSQGSAGGNQPQHF

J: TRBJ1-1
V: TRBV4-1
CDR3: CASSQGEGTGAGEAFF

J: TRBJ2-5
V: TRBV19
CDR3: CASSINQGQETQYF

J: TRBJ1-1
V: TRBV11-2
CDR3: CASSPRQANTEAFF

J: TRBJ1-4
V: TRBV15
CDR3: CATSRDGRTNEKLFF

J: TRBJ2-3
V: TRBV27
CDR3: CASSSSGAGGTDTQYF

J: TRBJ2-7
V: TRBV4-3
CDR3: CASSQASGPTYEQYF

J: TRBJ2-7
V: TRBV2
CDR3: CASGGVSDGEQYF

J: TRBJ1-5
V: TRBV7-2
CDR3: CASSLAGGAGQPQHF

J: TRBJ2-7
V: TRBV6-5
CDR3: CASAPFPAESYEQYF

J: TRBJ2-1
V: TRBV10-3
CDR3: CAISETSSSGDNEQFF